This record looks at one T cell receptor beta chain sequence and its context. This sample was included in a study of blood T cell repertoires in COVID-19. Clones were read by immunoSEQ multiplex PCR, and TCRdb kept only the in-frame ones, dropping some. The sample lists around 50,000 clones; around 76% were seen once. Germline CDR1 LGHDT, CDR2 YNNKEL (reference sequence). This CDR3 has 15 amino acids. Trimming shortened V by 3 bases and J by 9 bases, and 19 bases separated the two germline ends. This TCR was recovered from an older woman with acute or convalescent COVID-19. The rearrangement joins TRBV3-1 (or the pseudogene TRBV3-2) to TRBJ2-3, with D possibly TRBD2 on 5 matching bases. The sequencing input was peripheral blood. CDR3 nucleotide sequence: TGTGCCAGCAGCCACAGCACGAGGGTCCGCGACACGCAGTATTTT. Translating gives CASSHSTRVRDTQYF.